The clone carrying this T cell receptor beta chain has more than one count but fewer than ten. Per the original methods: Amplification of reference gene primers was used by the study to estimate nucleated cell counts. TCRdb keeps only in-frame clones here, not all; method: immunoSEQ multiplex PCR. V and J calls plus clone size are reproduced from that table; the DNA served to infer D and trimming. The data hold 200,000 to 250,000 clones, with about four fifths observed a single time. This sample stems from a study of blood T cell repertoires in COVID-19. Study-wide background: Collection of acute and convalescent COVID-19 samples took place in the United States, Italy and Spain. From T cells, B-cell-depleted T cells, or PBMCs came the material, which was cDNA or gDNA.

The V gene lost 5 bases and the J gene lost 2 bases, with 16 bases spanning the gap. Per the germline V gene, CDR1 is SEHNR and CDR2 is FQNEAQ (reference sequence). The CDR3 totals 15 residues. Sequences were obtained from peripheral blood. The rearrangement links TRBV7-9 to TRBJ2-7; tentative D call: TRBD1 (6 bases). The receptor's source is a man aged 80 or over with acute or convalescent COVID-19. The DNA for the CDR3 is TGTGCCAGCAGCCGTCCGGGACAACCACCCTACGAGCAGTACTTC. The encoded protein is CASSRPGQPPYEQYF.